The clone carrying this T cell receptor beta chain occurred a few times. As yet, its antigen is unknown. This sample is part of a study of cytomegalovirus exposure and HLA in healthy donors. Study overall: Assignment to the Caucasian-associated ancestry cluster applied to more than 75% of the roughly 420 genotyped donors.

This donor lacks a recorded CMV serostatus. Primers: 60 Vbeta forward and 13 Jbeta reverse. Data came from immunoSEQ multiplex PCR; TCRdb stores just in-frame clones and leaves some out. Of about 180,000 clones listed, approximately 72% are singletons. General study points: Most of the CMV-associated TCR beta chains (in a later analysis) appeared to be HLA-restricted.

The CDR3 is 13 residues long. Germline V gene sequence: CDR1 SGHDT, CDR2 YYEEEE. V lost 2 bases to trimming and J lost 7 bases, with 10 bases between them. The sequence derives from a human donor in good health. The chain recombines TRBV5-6 with TRBJ1-5; TRBD1 is a possible D gene (6 bases). The sample consisted of PBMCs. The CDR3 sequence is CASSLPGVQPQHF. CDR3 DNA sequence: TGTGCCAGCAGCTTACCAGGGGTCCAGCCCCAGCATTTT.